The present TCR beta chain was sequenced within a study of blood T cell repertoires in COVID-19. The germline V gene encodes CDR1 GTSNPN and CDR2 SVGIG (reference sequence). With V trimmed by 5 bases and J by 4 bases, 2 bases remained unmatched. The CDR3 totals 12 residues. In the source study's methods: Amplified reference gene primers provided the basis for estimating nucleated cell counts. Profiled with immunoSEQ multiplex PCR; TCRdb holds only in-frame clones, not every one. Clone size and V and J calls were adopted from that table, with D and trimming inferred from the DNA. The repertoire includes 250,000 to 300,000 clones, approximately 89% of them detected once, and 1.9% sits in the top ten.

The sequenced sample consisted of PBMCs or T cells enriched from blood (not recorded which). The TCR was taken from an older woman who had recovered from COVID-19. The chain carries TRBV30 and TRBJ1-2; 9 bases match TRBD1. CDR3 sequence: CAWGQGFYGYTF. The CDR3 nucleotides read TGTGCCTGGGGACAGGGGTTCTATGGCTACACCTTC. Full variable domain (rest looked up from reference TRBV30 and TRBJ1-2): SQTIHQWPATLVQPVGSPLSLECTVEGTSNPNLYWYRQAAGRGLQLLFYSVGIGQISSEVPQNLSASRPQDRQFILSSKKLLLSDSGFYLCAWGQGFYGYTFGSGTRLTVV.